The present TCR beta chain was sequenced within a study of radiation and T cells in renal cell carcinoma. Whole-study findings and limits: Pretreatment tumor biopsies were lacking, so baseline clonotypes are unknown. In blood, top tumor clones expanded by 2 weeks, shrinking by 4.

Only in-frame clones appear in the TCRdb table, and some are missing; sequencing was by immunoSEQ multiplex PCR. The sample yields roughly 150,000 clones, around 89% seen once. CDR1 is SNHLY and CDR2 is FYNNEI in the germline V gene. This CDR3 is built from 14 residues. V lost 3 bases and J 4 bases, leaving 12 bases between the germline ends. Time point: baseline pretreatment blood. Sample treatment: 15 Gy SBRT to primary tumor, nephrectomy 4 weeks later. Concerning this clone: As yet, its antigen is unknown.

This TCR derives from a woman in her 70s with renal cell carcinoma. The sequencing here drew on blood, taken from a patient whose treatment included radiotherapy and nephrectomy. The rearrangement uses TRBV2 and TRBJ1-2; D gene uncertain. The CDR3 DNA reads TGTGCCAGCAGTGAGCAAGCGGTTGCCTATGGCTACACCTTC. This codes for CASSEQAVAYGYTF.